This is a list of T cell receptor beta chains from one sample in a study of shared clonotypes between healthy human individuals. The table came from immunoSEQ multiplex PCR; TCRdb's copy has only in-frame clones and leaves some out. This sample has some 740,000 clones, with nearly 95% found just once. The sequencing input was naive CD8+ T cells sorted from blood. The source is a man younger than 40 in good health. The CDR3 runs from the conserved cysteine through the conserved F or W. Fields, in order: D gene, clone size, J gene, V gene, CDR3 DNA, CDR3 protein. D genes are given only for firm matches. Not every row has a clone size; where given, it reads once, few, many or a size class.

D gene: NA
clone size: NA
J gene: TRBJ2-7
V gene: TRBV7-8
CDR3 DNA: TGTGCCAGCAGCTTTGCGCGGTTGAGGTACGAGCAGTACTTC
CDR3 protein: CASSFARLRYEQYF

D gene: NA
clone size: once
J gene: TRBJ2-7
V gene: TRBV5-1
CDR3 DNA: TGCGCCAGCAGCTTGCAAAACTCGAGGGCTTTCTGGAACTTC
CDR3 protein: CASSLQNSRAFWNF

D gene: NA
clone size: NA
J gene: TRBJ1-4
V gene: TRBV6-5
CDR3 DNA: TGTGCCAGCAGTTACTCTGGGGGAAGCGAAAAACTGTTTTTT
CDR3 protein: CASSYSGGSEKLFF

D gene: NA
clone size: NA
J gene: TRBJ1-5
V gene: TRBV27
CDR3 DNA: TGTGCCACTGCCCGGGGCAGAAGCAATCAGCCCCAGCATTTT
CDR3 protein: CATARGRSNQPQHF

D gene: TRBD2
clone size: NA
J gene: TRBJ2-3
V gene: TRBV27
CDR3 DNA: TGTGCCAGCAGTTTAGGAGCGGGAGGGGGCACAGATACGCAGTATTTT
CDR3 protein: CASSLGAGGGTDTQYF

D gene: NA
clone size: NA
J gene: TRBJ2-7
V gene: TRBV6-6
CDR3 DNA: TGTGCCAGCGAGGGGACGGGGACTTACGAGCAGTACTTC
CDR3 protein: CASEGTGTYEQYF

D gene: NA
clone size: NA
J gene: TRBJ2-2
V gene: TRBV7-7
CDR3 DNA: TGTGCTTCCCGGCCAGGGACCAGCACCGGGGAGCTGTTTTTT
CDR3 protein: CASRPGTSTGELFF

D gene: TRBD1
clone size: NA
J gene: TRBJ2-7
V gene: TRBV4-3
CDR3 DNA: TGCGCCAGCAGCCTCGGACAGGGTAGGAACGAGCAGTACTTC
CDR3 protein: CASSLGQGRNEQYF

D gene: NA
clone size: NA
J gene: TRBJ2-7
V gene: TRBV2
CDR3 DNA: TGTGCCAGCAGTGACCGGTACCACGAGCAGTACTTC
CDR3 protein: CASSDRYHEQYF

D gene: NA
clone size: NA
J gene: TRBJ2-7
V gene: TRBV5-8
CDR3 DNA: TGTGCCAGCACCCCACGAGGGGGAATCAACGAGCAGTACTTC
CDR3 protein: CASTPRGGINEQYF

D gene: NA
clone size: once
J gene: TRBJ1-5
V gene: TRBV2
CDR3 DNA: TGTGCCAGCAGTAGAGACAGTAGACAGCCCCAGCATTTT
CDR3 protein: CASSRDSRQPQHF

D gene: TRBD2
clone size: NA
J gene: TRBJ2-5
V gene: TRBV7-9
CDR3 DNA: TGTGCCAGCAGCTCGACACTAGCGGGAAAGGAGACCCAGTACTTC
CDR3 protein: CASSSTLAGKETQYF

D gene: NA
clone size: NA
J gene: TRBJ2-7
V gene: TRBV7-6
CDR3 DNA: TGTGCCAGCAGCCAGGGACCCGGCGGCTACGAGCAGTACTTC
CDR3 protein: CASSQGPGGYEQYF

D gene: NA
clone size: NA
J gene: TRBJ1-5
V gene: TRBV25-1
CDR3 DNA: TGTGCCAGCAGCTACAGGGGCAATCAGCCCCAGCATTTT
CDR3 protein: CASSYRGNQPQHF

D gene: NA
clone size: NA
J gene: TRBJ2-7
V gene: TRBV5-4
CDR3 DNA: TGTGCCAGCAGCTTGTTACAGGGTTTAACCTACGAGCAGTACTTC
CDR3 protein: CASSLLQGLTYEQYF

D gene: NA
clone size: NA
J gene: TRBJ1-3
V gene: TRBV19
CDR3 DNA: TGTGCCAGTAGTCTCTACGGGATCTCTGGAAACACCATATATTTT
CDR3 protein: CASSLYGISGNTIYF

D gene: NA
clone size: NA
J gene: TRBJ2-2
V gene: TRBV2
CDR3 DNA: TGTGCCAGCAACGCGGGAAACACCGGGGAGCTGTTTTTT
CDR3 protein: CASNAGNTGELFF

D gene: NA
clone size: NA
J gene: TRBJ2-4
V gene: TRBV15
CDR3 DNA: TGTGCCACCAGCAGAGAATTACGGGGGGCCAAAAACATTCAGTACTTC
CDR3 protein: CATSRELRGAKNIQYF

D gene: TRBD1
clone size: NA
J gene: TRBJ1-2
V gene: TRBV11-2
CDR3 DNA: TGTGCCAGCAGCGTTGACAGGGGATGGGGCTACACCTTC
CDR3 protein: CASSVDRGWGYTF

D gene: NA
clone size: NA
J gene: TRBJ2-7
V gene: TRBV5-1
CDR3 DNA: TGCGCCAGCAGTCAGCTAGACCAGCAGTACTTC
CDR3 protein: CASSQLDQQYF

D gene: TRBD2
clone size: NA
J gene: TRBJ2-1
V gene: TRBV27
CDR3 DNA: TGTGCCAGCAGGGGTTTGAGACTAGCGGTGAACAATGAGCAGTTCTTC
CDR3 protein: CASRGLRLAVNNEQFF

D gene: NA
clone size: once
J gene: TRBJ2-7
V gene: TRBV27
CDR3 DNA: TGTGCCAGCAGGCCGAGGACAGTCCTTTCCTACGAGCAGTACTTC
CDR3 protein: CASRPRTVLSYEQYF

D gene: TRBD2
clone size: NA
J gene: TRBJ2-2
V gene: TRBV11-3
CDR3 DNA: TGTGCCAGCAGCTCAAGGACTAGCGGGACTCCCTATGGAGGCGGGGAGCTGTTTTTT
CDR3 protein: CASSSRTSGTPYGGGELFF

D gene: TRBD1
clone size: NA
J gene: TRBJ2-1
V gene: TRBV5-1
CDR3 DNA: TGCGCCAGCACACACCCGGGACAGGGATACAATGAGCAGTTCTTC
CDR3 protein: CASTHPGQGYNEQFF

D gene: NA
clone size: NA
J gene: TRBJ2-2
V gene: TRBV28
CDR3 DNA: TGTGCCAGCAGTTTCCGGGACGGATTCACCGGGGAGCTGTTTTTT
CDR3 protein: CASSFRDGFTGELFF

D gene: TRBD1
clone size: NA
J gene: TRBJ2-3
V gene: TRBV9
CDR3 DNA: TGTGCCAGCAGCTTCCGGACAGGGGTAGATACGCAGTATTTT
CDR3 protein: CASSFRTGVDTQYF

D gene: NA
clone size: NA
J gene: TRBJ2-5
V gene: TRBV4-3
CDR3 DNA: TGCGCCAGCAGCCAAGACGGGGGCCGGTACGAGACCCAGTACTTC
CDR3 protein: CASSQDGGRYETQYF

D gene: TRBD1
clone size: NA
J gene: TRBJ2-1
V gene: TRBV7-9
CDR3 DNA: TGTGCCAGCAGCCCCAGCCGGGACAGAGGGTTCTTC
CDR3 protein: CASSPSRDRGFF

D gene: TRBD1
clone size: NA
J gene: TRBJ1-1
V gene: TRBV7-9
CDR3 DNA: TGTGCCAGTTCCACAGGGGGCCGTCGAATGGGCACTGAAGCTTTCTTT
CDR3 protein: CASSTGGRRMGTEAFF

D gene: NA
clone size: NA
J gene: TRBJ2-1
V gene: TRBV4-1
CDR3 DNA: TGCGCCAGCAGCCAAGGCCCGGGCTCCCCCGGCGAGCAGTTCTTC
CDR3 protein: CASSQGPGSPGEQFF

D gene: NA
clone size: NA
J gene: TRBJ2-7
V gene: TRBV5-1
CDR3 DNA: TGCGCCAGCGCGGACAGCTCGCGGGGTCGCTACGAGCAGTACTTC
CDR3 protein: CASADSSRGRYEQYF

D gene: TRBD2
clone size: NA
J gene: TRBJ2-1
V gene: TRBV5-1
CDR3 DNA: TGCGCCAGCAGTTCCGGGACTAGCGGGAGAAGTATCGACAATGAGCAGTTCTTC
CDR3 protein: CASSSGTSGRSIDNEQFF

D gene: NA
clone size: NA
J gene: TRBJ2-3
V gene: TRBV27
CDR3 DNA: TGTGCCAGCAGTCCCTTCAGCGACCAGGGCACAGATACGCAGTATTTT
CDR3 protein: CASSPFSDQGTDTQYF

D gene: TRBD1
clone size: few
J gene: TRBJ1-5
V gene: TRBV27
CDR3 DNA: TGTGCCAGCAGCACGGCTCCAGGGGGCCGTCAGCCCCAGCATTTT
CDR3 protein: CASSTAPGGRQPQHF

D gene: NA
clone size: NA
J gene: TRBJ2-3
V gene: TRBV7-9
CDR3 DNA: TGTGCCAGCAGCCCTCGCCTAATAAAGACAGGACCCACAGATACGCAGTATTTT
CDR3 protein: CASSPRLIKTGPTDTQYF

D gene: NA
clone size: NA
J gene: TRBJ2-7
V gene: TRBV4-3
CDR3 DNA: TGCGCCAGCAGCCAAGACCAGGGAAATTGGAACGAGCAGTACTTC
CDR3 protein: CASSQDQGNWNEQYF

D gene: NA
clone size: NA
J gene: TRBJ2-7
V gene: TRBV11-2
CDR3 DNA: TGTGCCAGCAGCCTCTCGGGACAAGGGATCTACGAGCAGTACTTC
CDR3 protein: CASSLSGQGIYEQYF

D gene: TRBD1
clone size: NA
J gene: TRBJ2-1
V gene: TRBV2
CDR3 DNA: TGTGCCAGCAGTTTCAGGGGGCCGGGAAATGAGCAGTTCTTC
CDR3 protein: CASSFRGPGNEQFF

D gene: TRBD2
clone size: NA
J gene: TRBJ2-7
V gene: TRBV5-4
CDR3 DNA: TGTGCCAGCAGCCCAACTAGCGGCCTTTCACGGGAGCAGTACTTC
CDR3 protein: CASSPTSGLSREQYF

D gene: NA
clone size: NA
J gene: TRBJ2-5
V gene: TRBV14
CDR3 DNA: TGTGCCAGCAGCCCTCTATCTTTCGGTCCTGATCGCGGAGAGACCCAGTACTTC
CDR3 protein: CASSPLSFGPDRGETQYF